This T cell receptor beta chain was captured in a study of cytomegalovirus exposure and HLA in healthy donors. Germline-derived CDR1 and CDR2 are SGHRS and YFSETQ. The CDR3 totals 15 residues. V trimming: 4 bases; J trimming: 4 bases; junction bases outside the gene matches: 10. Assay used: immunoSEQ multiplex PCR; TCRdb lists only in-frame clones, some missing. Among some 250,000 clones, 90% were seen once, and the ten largest hold around 0.34%. The source of this sequence is a woman younger than 35 in good health and CMV-seronegative. The rearrangement uses TRBV5-1 and TRBJ1-2; TRBD1 agrees at 7 bases. Sequencing was carried out using PBMCs. DNA of the CDR3: TGCGCCAGCAGCCATGACAGGGTTGGCGTCTATGGCTACACCTTC. The encoded protein is CASSHDRVGVYGYTF. Full variable domain (missing parts from reference TRBV5-1 and TRBJ1-2): KAGVTQTPRYLIKTRGQQVTLSCSPISGHRSVSWYQQTPGQGLQFLFEYFSETQRNKGNFPGRFSGRQFSNSRSEMNVSTLELGDSALYLCASSHDRVGVYGYTFGSGTRLTVV.